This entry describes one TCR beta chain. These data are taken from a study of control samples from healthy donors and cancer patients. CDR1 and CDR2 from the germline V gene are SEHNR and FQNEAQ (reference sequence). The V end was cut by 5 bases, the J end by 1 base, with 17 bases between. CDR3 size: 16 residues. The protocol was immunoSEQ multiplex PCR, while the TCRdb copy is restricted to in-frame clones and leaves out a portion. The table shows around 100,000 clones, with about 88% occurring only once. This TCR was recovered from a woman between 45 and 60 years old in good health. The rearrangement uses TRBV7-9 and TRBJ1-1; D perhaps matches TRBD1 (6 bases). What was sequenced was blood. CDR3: CASSPLGGAGNTEAFF. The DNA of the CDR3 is TGTGCCAGCAGCCCATTGGGGGGCGCGGGGAACACTGAAGCTTTCTTT.